This is a list of T cell receptor beta chains from one sample in a study of T-cell reconstitution after alpha-beta-depleted transplantation in children. TCRdb called the PCR reads again in MiXCR, with one record for every CDR3 protein. The sample yields about 210,000 distinct CDR3 sequences, roughly 18% seen once. Sequencing used PBMCs, mostly from graft donor cells, obtained 360 days after TCRalphabeta/CD19-depleted stem cell transplant. Receptors were obtained from a male patient between 2 and 15 years old who had a stem cell transplant for acute lymphoblastic leukemia, so the T cells may come from the graft donor. CDR3s leave out the opening cysteine and the closing phenylalanine or tryptophan. The order of the fields is CDR3 length, V gene, D gene, CDR3 protein. A D gene is named only where the DNA matches it firmly.

13 TRBV6-1 . ASRSAPGQDYGYT
13 TRBV10-3 TRBD2 AIGIAGAIYNEQF
11 TRBV10-3 . AIRGRPNTEAF
13 TRBV28 . ASRDRARGTGELF
8 TRBV6-5 . APQADEAF
14 TRBV5-1 TRBD1 ASSQQGLAKYSPLH
13 TRBV5-4 TRBD2 ASSWSGGAYNEQF
13 TRBV7-8 TRBD2 ASSPRSSGTYEQY
12 TRBV20-1 . SVFSQVGNQPQH
14 TRBV7-2 TRBD1 ASSLGPGGLGDTQY
13 TRBV6-1 TRBD1 ASSANRGNTGELF
14 TRBV5-1 . ASSLDGGAAGNTIY
12 TRBV19 TRBD1 ASSLRDRGHEQY
13 TRBV7-6 TRBD2 ASSLGTSLLDEQF
17 TRBV11-1 . ASSLRVGAGPPYQETQY
12 TRBV25-1 . ASSEGTPIHEQF
11 TRBV5-1 . ASSPTAKNIQY
10 TRBV7-2 . ASTYLGGEQY
11 TRBV12-3/TRBV12-4 TRBD1 ASRDREREKLF
12 TRBV14 . ASSQRDSQETQY
13 TRBV6-5 . ASSYGDANNNEQF
11 TRBV27 TRBD2 ASSGLVVNEQF
18 TRBV25-1 TRBD2 ASSEPPGTSGDGAENEQF
11 TRBV29-1 . SVAGTQNTEAF
12 TRBV12-3/TRBV12-4 . ASTTQPFGNEQY
15 TRBV19 . ASSIDRGLNSNQPQH
12 TRBV29-1 . SVAGTSERSGQF
11 TRBV27 . ASSFQGFEKLF
14 TRBV7-9 TRBD1 ASSDRTGENKNIQY
10 TRBV5-1 . ASSAGLYEQY
13 TRBV27 TRBD1 ASSSDRGLNTEAF
15 TRBV11-2 TRBD2 ASSLVASGGTTGELF
9 TRBV29-1 . SVEFSETQY
13 TRBV13 TRBD2 ASSQRTSLVREQY
12 TRBV9 . ASTKDGGTYGYT
12 TRBV4-3 TRBD1 ASSQGQGGQPQH
12 TRBV9 . ASNNGGRYNEQF
14 TRBV12-3/TRBV12-4 . ASSPPPSSGTDTQY
15 TRBV20-1 TRBD1 SATPGQGAGNQETQY
9 TRBV29-1 . SVEVGETQY
14 TRBV7-9 . ASSPRRGGVTDTQY
14 TRBV5-8 . ASSLGRGTLQETQY
11 TRBV15 . ATSRDYGYEQY
13 TRBV29-1 TRBD2 SVVATSGSTDTQY
12 TRBV11-2 . ASSLVGLNTEAF